Below, 21 T cell receptor beta chains from the same sample are listed, as sequenced in a study of monozygotic twins with inflammatory bowel disease. From its re-call of the 5' RACE reads, TCRdb lists each CDR3 protein once, without DNA. This listing includes approximately 400,000 distinct CDR3 sequences. Sequencing was performed on blood. These TCRs come from a human donor with ulcerative colitis or Crohn's disease, or a healthy co-twin of an affected twin (not recorded which).

CDR3 sequence: CASSSQGVSKVEQYF. The rearrangement uses TRBV27 and TRBJ2-7; TCRdb outputs TRBD1, but without DNA this stays unchecked. The CDR3 has 15 residues. Per the germline V gene, CDR1 is MNHEY and CDR2 is SMNVEV (reference sequence).

CDR3 region: CASSLDGTAGEKLFF. The chain carries TRBV7-9 and TRBJ1-4. CDR3 length: 15 amino acids. The germline CDR1 and CDR2 sequences are SEHNR and FQNEAQ (reference sequence).

V gene TRBV7-9 combines with J gene TRBJ1-1. Germline V gene sequence: CDR1 SEHNR, CDR2 FQNEAQ (reference sequence). The CDR3 has 11 amino acids. This CDR3 reads CASTPGTEAFF.

This chain uses TRBV20-1 with TRBJ1-1; checking the TCRdb D call of TRBD1 is not possible without DNA. Germline V gene sequence: CDR1 DFQATT, CDR2 SNEGSKA (reference sequence). The length of the CDR3 is 14 residues. CDR3 protein: CSAPPRGINTEAFF.

The chain couples TRBV11-2 to TRBJ2-7; the D call from TCRdb, TRBD1, cannot be confirmed without DNA. Germline values: CDR1 SGHAT, CDR2 FQNNGV. This CDR3 is 15 amino acids long. CDR3 sequence reads: CASSSGTGPSYEQYF.

This rearrangement joins TRBV28 to TRBJ2-1; lacking DNA, the TRBD2 call made by TCRdb goes unchecked. Germline V gives CDR1 MDHEN, CDR2 SYDVKM. The CDR3 spans 16 residues. CDR3: CASSLSGLAAYNEQFF.

This chain uses TRBV23-1 with TRBJ2-1; the TCRdb call, TRBD1, lacks DNA for checking. TRBV23-1 is classed as an ORF, of uncertain function. The CDR3 is 16 amino acids. CDR3 sequence: CASSQYRTEEPNEQFF.

The chain is built from TRBV7-6 and TRBJ2-3; TCRdb selects TRBD2, and the lack of DNA leaves this call unchecked. Germline CDR1 SGHVS, CDR2 FNYEAQ. This CDR3 spans 18 amino acids. The CDR3 loop reads CASSLSSPQGLSTDTQYF.

The chain employs TRBV7-6 and TRBJ2-4; TCRdb's D call of TRBD2 is untestable without DNA. Germline CDR1 and CDR2: SGHVS and FNYEAQ. This CDR3 is built from 18 residues. This CDR3 is CASSSVTPGLAAKNMQYF. The full variable domain, with the rest looked up from reference TRBV7-6 and TRBJ2-4, is GAGVSQSPRYKVTKRGQDVALRCDPISGHVSLYWYRQALGQGPEFLTYFNYEAQQDKSGLPNDRFSAERPEGSISTLTIQRTEQRDSAMYRCASSSVTPGLAAKNMQYFGAGTRLSVL.

The V gene is TRBV7-8, the J gene TRBJ2-7. This CDR3 is built from 14 residues. The germline gives CDR1 SGHVS, CDR2 FQNEAQ. The CDR3: CASSESGLTYEQYF.

The chain couples TRBV20-1 to TRBJ1-5; checking the TCRdb D call of TRBD1 is not possible without DNA. Germline V gene lookup returns CDR1 DFQATT and CDR2 SNEGSKA (reference sequence). The length of the CDR3 is 13 residues. CDR3 loop: CSAEQGVAQPQHF.

The rearrangement links TRBV6-1 to TRBJ2-7; the TCRdb D gene call, TRBD2, has no DNA to confirm it. The CDR3 has 16 residues. The germline V gene has CDR1 MNHNS and CDR2 SASEGT. CDR3 sequence: CASRRGLAGVAYEQYF.

V gene TRBV10-3 combines with J gene TRBJ1-2; TCRdb names TRBD1, which stays unverified in the absence of DNA. This CDR3 comprises 15 residues. Germline V CDR1 and CDR2: ENHRY, SYGVKD. The CDR3 is CAISDPGRGGYGYTF.

The V and J genes are TRBV6-1 and TRBJ2-5; the TCRdb call, TRBD1, lacks DNA for checking. Per germline, CDR1 MNHNS and CDR2 SASEGT. The CDR3 is made up of 13 amino acids. The CDR3 sequence: CASSERGQETQYF.

The chain links TRBV29-1 to TRBJ2-7; TCRdb reports TRBD1, a call that lacks DNA to check it against. Germline-derived CDR1 and CDR2 are SQVTM and ANQGSEA. This CDR3 contains 14 residues. CDR3 sequence reads: CSVGRSQISYEQYF.

The V gene is TRBV7-2, the J gene TRBJ2-1. Germline loops: CDR1 SGHTA, CDR2 FQGNSA. The CDR3 runs to 14 residues. The CDR3 spells CASSSRYSNNEQFF.

The genes are TRBV29-1 and TRBJ1-2; TCRdb selects TRBD1, and the lack of DNA leaves this call unchecked. The CDR3 extends over 13 amino acids. Germline lookup yields CDR1 SQVTM and CDR2 ANQGSEA. The CDR3 protein is CSARSGGSGGYTF.

The CDR3 sequence is CASSALTGEDTEAFF. This sequence joins TRBV7-6 and TRBJ1-1; as DNA is missing, the TRBD1 call by TCRdb cannot be tested. The CDR3 spans 15 residues. The V gene's germline CDR1 is SGHVS and CDR2 FNYEAQ.

CDR3 loop: CASSLRIGNTIYF. V is TRBV12-3 or TRBV12-4 and J is TRBJ1-3. The CDR3 is 13 residues long.

The rearrangement joins TRBV28 to TRBJ2-7. CDR3 size: 11 residues. In germline, CDR1 is MDHEN, CDR2 SYDVKM. CDR3 sequence reads: CASSAAYEQYF. Based on the CDR3 plus reference TRBV28 and TRBJ2-7, the full variable domain is DVKVTQSSRYLVKRTGEKVFLECVQDMDHENMFWYRQDPGLGLRLIYFSYDVKMKEKGDIPEGYSVSREKKERFSLILESASTNQTSMYLCASSAAYEQYFGPGTRLTVT.

The chain joins TRBV4-3 to TRBJ1-1. The length of the CDR3 is 15 residues. Germline CDR1 LGHNA, CDR2 YSLEER. CDR3 loop: CASSQVAYWNTEAFF.